A selection of T cell receptor beta chains follows, all from one sample in a study of blood T cell repertoires in COVID-19. Some clones are missing from TCRdb's copy, which holds only in-frame ones; the method was immunoSEQ multiplex PCR. The profile covers fewer than 150,000 clones, with about 80% appearing a single time and under 9.5% taken by the ten largest. Sequenced material: peripheral blood. These receptors originate from a woman at least 80 years old in a cohort sampled during active or convalescent COVID-19. CDR3s include the opening cysteine and the closing phenylalanine or tryptophan. A D gene is named only where the DNA matches it firmly. The size of a clone is reported for some rows only, either as once, few or many, or as a class for expanded clones.

abundance,j_gene,v_gene,d_gene,CDR3nt,CDR3aa
NA,TRBJ1-6,TRBV15,NA,TGTGCCACCAGCAGAGATAGGGCGGGAAATTCACCCCTCCACTTT,CATSRDRAGNSPLHF
NA,TRBJ2-2,TRBV3-1/TRBV3-2,TRBD1,TGTGCCAGCAGTCAGTTAGGGACAGCGAACACCGGGGAGCTGTTTTTT,CASSQLGTANTGELFF
NA,TRBJ1-6,TRBV2,TRBD1,TGTGCCAGCAGTCGGACAGGGGAGCACTCACCCCTCCACTTT,CASSRTGEHSPLHF
once,TRBJ2-7,TRBV2,NA,TGTGCCAGCATTTCGGACATCGTTAGCTCCTACGAGCAGTACTTC,CASISDIVSSYEQYF
NA,TRBJ1-6,TRBV5-1,TRBD1,TGCGCCAGCAGCAGCGGACAGGCACCGAGCCTCCACTTT,CASSSGQAPSLHF
NA,TRBJ2-7,TRBV28,NA,TGTGCCAGCAGTTTGGTCACTGAGCAGTACTTC,CASSLVTEQYF
once,TRBJ1-1,TRBV7-6,TRBD1,TGTGCCAGCAGCTCGTTCATAGGACAGGGGGCTGAAGCTTTCTTT,CASSSFIGQGAEAFF
NA,TRBJ1-2,TRBV6-5,NA,TGTGCCAGCAGTTACTGGGGGGGGAACGGCTACACCTTC,CASSYWGGNGYTF
NA,TRBJ2-2,TRBV6-6,NA,TGTGCCAGCAGTTACCAACAAACCGGGGAGCTGTTTTTT,CASSYQQTGELFF
NA,TRBJ1-4,TRBV5-1,NA,TGCGCCAGCAGCTTGCTCTCGAGGGGGTATGAAAAACTGTTTTTT,CASSLLSRGYEKLFF
NA,TRBJ2-5,TRBV7-9,NA,TGTGCCAGCAGCTTGTGGCAGGGTGGTGTGGAGACCCAGTACTTC,CASSLWQGGVETQYF
NA,TRBJ2-7,TRBV5-1,NA,TGCGCCAGCAGCGGCCAGACTCAAGGGGCTGGAGAGCAGTACTTC,CASSGQTQGAGEQYF
NA,TRBJ2-5,TRBV15,NA,TGTGCCACCAGCAGCGATGTAGGAGTTCTGGCCCAGTACTTC,CATSSDVGVLAQYF
NA,TRBJ1-4,TRBV19,NA,TGTGCCAGTAGTGAAACCGGGACAACTAATGAAAAACTGTTTTTT,CASSETGTTNEKLFF
NA,TRBJ2-7,TRBV18,TRBD1,TGTGCCAGCTCACCAGGGACAGGGTACAACGAGCAGTACTTC,CASSPGTGYNEQYF
NA,TRBJ2-7,TRBV5-1,NA,TGCGCCAGCAGCTTGTTCGTGACTAATAGCGAGCAGTACTTC,CASSLFVTNSEQYF
NA,TRBJ2-1,TRBV7-8,NA,TGTGCCAGCAGCTCCGGGACTTACAATGAGCAGTTCTTC,CASSSGTYNEQFF
NA,TRBJ2-2,TRBV5-1,TRBD1,TGCGCCAGCAGGGGACAGGCGAACACCGGGGAGCTGTTTTTT,CASRGQANTGELFF
NA,TRBJ2-2,TRBV5-4,NA,TGTGCCAGCAGCCCGGAAGTTGGGCGGAACACCGGGGAGCTGTTTTTT,CASSPEVGRNTGELFF
NA,TRBJ1-1,TRBV12-5,NA,TGTGCTAGTGGTTTGTATATCCCGGGTGAAGCTTTCTTT,CASGLYIPGEAFF
few,TRBJ1-1,TRBV19,NA,TGTGCCAGTAGTATCATGTCTTCAGGGGCCGCTGAAGCTTTCTTT,CASSIMSSGAAEAFF
NA,TRBJ1-3,TRBV9,TRBD1,TGTGCCAGCAGCATCCAGACAGGGATTGGAAACACCATATATTTT,CASSIQTGIGNTIYF
NA,TRBJ2-3,TRBV7-9,TRBD2,TGTGCCAGCAGTCTATCGGCGGGGACTAGGACAGATACGCAGTATTTT,CASSLSAGTRTDTQYF
NA,TRBJ2-2,TRBV10-3,NA,TGTGCCATCAGTGAGACCGGGGGGCATCGGGGAGAGCTGTTTTTT,CAISETGGHRGELFF
once,TRBJ2-3,TRBV27,TRBD2,TGTGCCAGCAGTTTTGCGGGGGAGAGCACAGATACGCAGTATTTT,CASSFAGESTDTQYF
NA,TRBJ1-2,TRBV29-1,TRBD1,TGCAGCGTTGGGGTGACAGGGAACTATGGCTACACCTTC,CSVGVTGNYGYTF
NA,TRBJ2-1,TRBV30,NA,TGTGCCTGGACCGTCGACTCCAGCTCCTACAATGAGCAGTTCTTC,CAWTVDSSSYNEQFF
NA,TRBJ1-4,TRBV5-1,NA,TGCGCCAGCAGCTTGGGGTCAAATAGGGGTAATGAAAAACTGTTTTTT,CASSLGSNRGNEKLFF
NA,TRBJ1-5,TRBV5-5,NA,TGTGCCAGCAGCTTGGCTCGGGGGGGTGATAGCAATCAGCCCCAGCATTTT,CASSLARGGDSNQPQHF
NA,TRBJ2-2,TRBV5-1,NA,TGCGCCAGCAGCGCCAGGGGACTACACAACACCGGGGAGCTGTTTTTT,CASSARGLHNTGELFF
NA,TRBJ2-5,TRBV27,TRBD2,TGTGCCAGCAGACCTGTCCGGGACTATGGGGGGGCCCAGTACTTC,CASRPVRDYGGAQYF
NA,TRBJ2-5,TRBV19,TRBD1,TGTGCCAGTAGGAACAGGGGGCGCTCGATCCACGAGACCCAGTACTTC,CASRNRGRSIHETQYF
NA,TRBJ2-1,TRBV10-3,TRBD2,TGTGCCACGACTAGCGGAGGACACAATGAGCAGTTCTTC,CATTSGGHNEQFF
NA,TRBJ2-7,TRBV2,NA,TGTGCCAGCAGTGTGAGGGACACCGAGCAGTACTTC,CASSVRDTEQYF
NA,TRBJ1-2,TRBV5-1,TRBD1,TGCGCCAGCAGCTTACGGACAGGTTTTGGCTACACCTTC,CASSLRTGFGYTF
NA,TRBJ1-1,TRBV2,NA,TGTGCCAGCAGTGAATGGGTCAGGGACACTGAAGCTTTCTTT,CASSEWVRDTEAFF
NA,TRBJ1-2,TRBV19,NA,TGTGCCAGTAGTATACAGAACCCGCCCTATGGCTACACCTTC,CASSIQNPPYGYTF
once,TRBJ1-6,TRBV30,NA,TGTGCCTGGCGCGGCTCCAGGGGTTTTAATTCACCCCTCCACTTT,CAWRGSRGFNSPLHF
NA,TRBJ1-4,TRBV19,TRBD1,TGTGCCAGTAGTGACCGGGACAGGGGATTTGAAAAACTGTTTTTT,CASSDRDRGFEKLFF
once,TRBJ1-1,TRBV7-9,NA,TGTGCCAGCAGCTACGTGCGGGGGTTCGACACTGAAGCTTTCTTT,CASSYVRGFDTEAFF
NA,TRBJ1-5,TRBV2,NA,TGTGCCAGCACTAACGAGGGTAACCGGCAGCCCCAGCATTTT,CASTNEGNRQPQHF
NA,TRBJ2-3,TRBV19,TRBD1,TGTGCCAGTAGTATGTCGCAGGGGGTTCCAGATACGCAGTATTTT,CASSMSQGVPDTQYF
NA,TRBJ2-2,TRBV2,TRBD2,TGTGCCAGCAGTGTAGCGGGGGGGGTTAACACCGGGGAGCTGTTTTTT,CASSVAGGVNTGELFF
NA,TRBJ2-3,TRBV6-4,NA,TGTGCCAGCAGGATAGCGGCCGCTAGCACAGATACGCAGTATTTT,CASRIAAASTDTQYF
NA,TRBJ1-3,TRBV27,TRBD1,TGTGCCAGCAAGATGGGACAGAACTCTGGAAACACCATATATTTT,CASKMGQNSGNTIYF
few,TRBJ2-1,TRBV9,NA,TGTGCCAGCAGACCCGGGACTCTAGGCAATGAGCAGTTCTTC,CASRPGTLGNEQFF
few,TRBJ1-2,TRBV6-2/TRBV6-3,NA,TGTGCCAGCAGCACGACAGGATCCTATGGCTACACCTTC,CASSTTGSYGYTF
NA,TRBJ2-3,TRBV5-1,NA,TGCGCCAGCAGCTTGGGACACCTAATCACAGATACGCAGTATTTT,CASSLGHLITDTQYF
NA,TRBJ2-5,TRBV2,TRBD1,TGTGCCAGCAGTAGGACAGGGGAGACCCAGTACTTC,CASSRTGETQYF
NA,TRBJ2-2,TRBV5-4,NA,TGTGCCAGCAGCCAAGGGGGATCCGGGGAGCTGTTTTTT,CASSQGGSGELFF
NA,TRBJ2-1,TRBV6-2/TRBV6-3,TRBD1,TGTGCCAGCAGCTCCGACAGGGGGTCCTACAATGAGCAGTTCTTC,CASSSDRGSYNEQFF